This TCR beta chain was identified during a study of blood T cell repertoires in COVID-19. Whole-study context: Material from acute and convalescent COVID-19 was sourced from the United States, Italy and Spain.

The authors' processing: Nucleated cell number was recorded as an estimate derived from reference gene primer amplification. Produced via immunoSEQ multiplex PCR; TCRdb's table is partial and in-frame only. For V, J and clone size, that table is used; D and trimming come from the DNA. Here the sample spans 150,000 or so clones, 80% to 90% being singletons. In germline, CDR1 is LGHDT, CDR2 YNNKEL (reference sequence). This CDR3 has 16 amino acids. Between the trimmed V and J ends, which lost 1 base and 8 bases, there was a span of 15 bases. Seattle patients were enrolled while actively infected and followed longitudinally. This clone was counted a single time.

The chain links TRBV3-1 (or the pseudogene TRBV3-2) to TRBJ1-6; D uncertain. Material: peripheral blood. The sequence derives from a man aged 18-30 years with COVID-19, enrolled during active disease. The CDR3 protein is CASSQAFGLRDSPLHF. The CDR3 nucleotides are TGTGCCAGCAGCCAAGCTTTTGGACTCCGAGATTCACCCCTCCACTTT.